This TCR beta chain derives from a study of T-cell reconstitution after alpha-beta-depleted transplantation in children. Unique molecular identifiers tagged the TCRbeta library. TCRdb processed the PCR reads anew with MiXCR; each CDR3 protein has one entry. The table includes under 250,000 distinct CDR3 sequences, about 15% detected once. Trimming took off 4 bases at V and 5 bases at J, with 11 bases between the two ends. The CDR3 has 12 residues. Per the germline V gene, CDR1 is DFQATT and CDR2 is SNEGSKA (reference sequence). The TCR originated in a male patient aged 2 to 9 who had a stem cell transplant for acute lymphoblastic leukemia, so the T cells may come from the graft donor. The V call is TRBV20-1, the J call TRBJ2-5; D is possibly TRBD1 (6 bases). The sample consisted of PBMCs, mostly from graft donor cells, taken 360 days after TCRalphabeta/CD19-depleted stem cell transplant. This CDR3 reads CSATTRGETQYF. As DNA, the CDR3 is TGCAGTGCTACCACTAGGGGGGAGACCCAGTACTTC.